The clone carrying this TCR beta chain was seen only a few times. The V segment lost 6 bases and the J segment 5 bases; nucleotides outside the gene matches: 6. The CDR3 sequence is 13 residues long. Germline CDR1 reads SEHNR; CDR2 reads FQNEAQ (reference sequence). The entry originates in a study of blood T cell repertoires in COVID-19. Study-level information: COVID-19 samples collected from the United States, Italy and Spain covered acute and convalescent phases. T cells, B-cell-depleted T cells, or PBMCs provided the cDNA or gDNA that served as material.

In the authors' workflow: It was from reference gene primer amplification that nucleated cell counts were estimated. The protocol was immunoSEQ multiplex PCR, while the TCRdb copy is restricted to in-frame clones and leaves out a portion. V, J and clone size were drawn from that table, and D and trimming were deduced from the DNA. The sample holds under 100,000 clones, about 85% seen once. Sequences were obtained from peripheral blood. The TCR sequence derives from an elderly man with active or convalescent COVID-19. The chain links TRBV7-9 to TRBJ1-1; 7 nucleotides align to TRBD1. Here the CDR3 reads CASRFDRDTEAFF. In DNA, the CDR3 is TGTGCCAGCAGGTTCGACAGGGATACTGAAGCTTTCTTT.